Listed below are T cell receptor beta chains from one sample, sequenced in a study of blood T cell repertoires in COVID-19. Method: immunoSEQ multiplex PCR; TCRdb's copy keeps in-frame clones and lacks some. This table has roughly 440,000 clones, approximately 88% appearing once. Sequencing was done on a sample of peripheral blood. Receptors originate from a woman aged 45-60 years with COVID-19, enrolled during active disease. The CDR3 runs from the conserved cysteine through the conserved F or W. The order of the fields is D gene, J gene, V gene, clone size, CDR3 protein, CDR3 DNA. A D gene is named only where the DNA matches it firmly. Size values are once, few and many counts, or a class for expanded clones, and some rows have none.

. TRBJ2-1 TRBV29-1 . CSVQSLDYNEQFF TGCAGCGTTCAATCTCTAGACTACAATGAGCAGTTCTTC
. TRBJ1-1 TRBV30 . CAWSDPRPSAFF TGTGCCTGGAGTGATCCTAGGCCCTCTGCTTTCTTT
. TRBJ1-4 TRBV6-6 . CASSRPQGKDEKLFF TGTGCCAGCAGTCGGCCACAGGGAAAAGATGAAAAACTGTTTTTT
. TRBJ2-5 TRBV5-4 . CASSLEYLGGEETQYF TGTGCCAGCAGCTTGGAATACCTAGGGGGGGAAGAGACCCAGTACTTC
TRBD1 TRBJ2-1 TRBV19 . CASRAGQGVNNEQFF TGTGCCAGTAGGGCGGGACAGGGGGTAAACAATGAGCAGTTCTTC
TRBD1 TRBJ1-2 TRBV19 . CATSGTAVYGYTF TGTGCCACCTCCGGGACAGCGGTTTATGGCTACACCTTC
TRBD1 TRBJ1-2 TRBV19 . CASSRRDRVGHYGYTF TGTGCCAGTAGTAGAAGAGACAGGGTGGGACACTATGGCTACACCTTC
. TRBJ1-5 TRBV6-5 . CASQGLASRQPQHF TGTGCCAGCCAAGGTCTAGCTAGCCGTCAGCCCCAGCATTTT
TRBD1 TRBJ1-1 TRBV27 . CASQITGGTEAFF TGTGCCAGCCAAATTACAGGGGGAACTGAAGCTTTCTTT
. TRBJ2-7 TRBV5-1 once CASSRSPLQGSHEQYF TGCGCCAGCAGCCGTAGCCCCCTCCAGGGGAGCCACGAGCAGTACTTC
. TRBJ1-2 TRBV5-5 . CASSLGQSGGYGYTF TGTGCCAGCAGCTTAGGACAGTCTGGGGGCTATGGCTACACCTTC
TRBD1 TRBJ1-3 TRBV7-9 . CASSLVTGDSGNTIYF TGTGCCAGCAGCTTAGTGACAGGGGACTCTGGAAACACCATATATTTT
. TRBJ2-1 TRBV19 . CASHSISQGNEQFF TGTGCCAGTCACTCTATTTCACAGGGCAATGAGCAGTTCTTC
. TRBJ1-4 TRBV2 . CASTIASGTDKKLFF TGTGCCAGCACCATAGCAAGCGGGACGGACAAAAAACTGTTTTTT
. TRBJ1-1 TRBV5-4 once CASTNRRGGAFF TGTGCCAGCACCAATAGGCGGGGGGGCGCTTTCTTT
TRBD1 TRBJ1-3 TRBV9 . CASSVAAGQRDTIYF TGTGCCAGCAGCGTAGCCGCGGGACAGAGAGACACCATATATTTT
TRBD1 TRBJ1-5 TRBV7-8 once CASSPDRDQPQHF TGTGCCAGCAGCCCGGACAGGGATCAGCCCCAGCATTTT
TRBD2 TRBJ2-5 TRBV5-4 . CASSSKTSGGAKETQYF TGTGCCAGCAGCTCCAAGACTAGCGGGGGGGCCAAGGAGACCCAGTACTTC
TRBD1 TRBJ1-5 TRBV30 . CAWSTGQGNQPQHF TGTGCCTGGAGTACGGGACAGGGCAATCAGCCCCAGCATTTT
. TRBJ1-2 TRBV5-5 . CASSPLGGNYGYTF TGTGCCAGCAGCCCCCTCGGAGGGAACTATGGCTACACCTTC
TRBD2 TRBJ2-1 TRBV7-3 once CASSPGLAAPYNEQFF TGTGCCAGCAGCCCGGGACTAGCGGCCCCCTACAATGAGCAGTTCTTC
. TRBJ2-1 TRBV7-6 . CASEVLGGGHEQFF TGTGCCAGTGAGGTCCTAGGAGGTGGGCATGAGCAGTTCTTC
. TRBJ2-2 TRBV10-3 . CAISGRGGGSTGELFF TGTGCCATCAGCGGTAGGGGAGGCGGGTCCACCGGGGAGCTGTTTTTT
. TRBJ1-2 TRBV5-6 . CASSRGTEHGYTF TGTGCCAGCAGCCGCGGGACGGAGCATGGCTACACCTTC
. TRBJ2-2 TRBV5-1 . CASSTAGLGTGELFF TGCGCCAGCAGCACCGCAGGGTTGGGGACCGGGGAGCTGTTTTTT
. TRBJ2-7 TRBV28 few CASSLWRDSRYEQYF TGTGCCAGCAGTTTATGGCGAGACAGTAGATACGAGCAGTACTTC
TRBD1 TRBJ1-2 TRBV7-8 . CASSLGDRGHGYTF TGTGCCAGCAGCTTGGGGGACAGGGGCCATGGCTACACCTTC
. TRBJ1-5 TRBV24-1 . CATELWCSGPWRNQPQHF TGTGCCACCGAGCTATGGTGCTCAGGCCCCTGGCGCAATCAGCCCCAGCATTTT
. TRBJ1-2 TRBV3-1/TRBV3-2 . CASSPFRGDYGYTF TGTGCCAGCAGCCCTTTCAGGGGAGACTATGGCTACACCTTC
TRBD1 TRBJ1-4 TRBV29-1 . CSVAGGDTGVNEKLFF TGCAGCGTTGCCGGGGGGGATACAGGGGTAAATGAAAAACTGTTTTTT
. TRBJ2-7 TRBV18 . CASSPKPEAYEQYF TGTGCCAGCTCACCGAAACCAGAAGCCTACGAGCAGTACTTC
. TRBJ2-1 TRBV20-1 . CSASQFGVYNEQFF TGCAGTGCTAGTCAGTTCGGGGTCTACAATGAGCAGTTCTTC
. TRBJ1-5 TRBV19 . CASSISAGREFQPQHF TGTGCCAGTAGTATTTCCGCAGGGCGGGAATTTCAGCCCCAGCATTTT
. TRBJ1-2 TRBV5-4 . CASSPGQGPYGYTF TGTGCCAGCAGCCCTGGGCAGGGGCCCTATGGCTACACCTTC
. TRBJ2-2 TRBV2 . CASSESGSGELFF TGTGCCAGCAGTGAGTCGGGGTCCGGGGAGCTGTTTTTT
TRBD1 TRBJ2-7 TRBV4-1 few CASSQPRQGAKYEQYF TGCGCCAGCAGCCAACCCCGTCAGGGGGCTAAGTACGAGCAGTACTTC
. TRBJ1-1 TRBV12-1 . CASSPDTKAFF TGTGCCAGCAGCCCGGACACAAAAGCTTTCTTT
TRBD1 TRBJ2-1 TRBV11-2 . CASSLDRGLNEQFF TGTGCCAGCAGCTTAGACAGGGGGCTTAATGAGCAGTTCTTC
. TRBJ2-7 TRBV5-1 . CASSFGSSYEQYF TGCGCCAGCAGCTTCGGTAGCTCCTACGAGCAGTACTTC
. TRBJ2-3 TRBV7-9 . CASSPGITDTQYF TGTGCCAGCAGCCCGGGGATCACAGATACGCAGTATTTT
TRBD1 TRBJ1-5 TRBV7-8 . CASSRVGGDQPQHF TGTGCCAGCAGCCGGGTAGGGGGCGATCAGCCCCAGCATTTT
TRBD1 TRBJ1-2 TRBV19 . CASSDGQGAVDGYTF TGTGCCAGTAGTGACGGACAGGGGGCGGTTGATGGCTACACCTTC
. TRBJ1-1 TRBV27 . CASSLTGGASNTEAFF TGTGCCAGCAGCCTAACGGGGGGGGCCTCGAACACTGAAGCTTTCTTT
. TRBJ2-7 TRBV5-6 . CASSQMTGSGYEQYF TGTGCCAGCAGCCAGATGACGGGTTCGGGCTACGAGCAGTACTTC
. TRBJ1-5 TRBV9 . CASSPTGNQPQHF TGTGCCAGCAGCCCCACAGGCAATCAGCCCCAGCATTTT
. TRBJ2-5 TRBV5-1 . CASSPFLDSKETQYF TGCGCCAGCAGCCCCTTCCTGGACAGTAAAGAGACCCAGTACTTC
TRBD1 TRBJ2-7 TRBV5-6 . CASSSGQGTYEQYF TGTGCCAGCAGCTCGGGACAGGGAACCTACGAGCAGTACTTC
TRBD2 TRBJ2-3 TRBV5-6 . CASSLLAGGRTDTQYF TGTGCCAGCAGCTTACTCGCGGGGGGACGCACAGATACGCAGTATTTT
. TRBJ2-7 TRBV28 . CASSTPGSLAYEQYF TGTGCCAGCAGTACCCCGGGGTCGCTCGCCTACGAGCAGTACTTC
TRBD1 TRBJ2-2 TRBV27 . CASSLSLRNDRGRTGELFF TGTGCCAGCAGTTTATCCTTAAGAAACGACAGGGGGAGAACCGGGGAGCTGTTTTTT
. TRBJ1-5 TRBV7-8 . CASSLVGGKYIQPQHF TGTGCCAGCAGCTTAGTCGGCGGAAAGTATATTCAGCCCCAGCATTTT
TRBD1 TRBJ2-5 TRBV7-2 . CASSPGQGVQETQYF TGTGCCAGCAGCCCGGGACAGGGCGTCCAAGAGACCCAGTACTTC
. TRBJ2-7 TRBV10-2 . CASSESRDEQYF TGCGCCAGCAGTGAGTCTAGAGACGAGCAGTACTTC
. TRBJ2-7 TRBV6-5 . CASSYSNQNEQYF TGTGCCAGCAGTTACTCGAATCAGAACGAGCAGTACTTC
. TRBJ2-1 TRBV10-2 . CASSKGSGSSYNEQFF TGCGCCAGCAGTAAAGGGTCGGGAAGCTCCTACAATGAGCAGTTCTTC
. TRBJ2-5 TRBV3-1/TRBV3-2 few CASYGGQFQETQYF TGTGCCAGCTACGGGGGACAGTTCCAAGAGACCCAGTACTTC
TRBD1 TRBJ2-2 TRBV7-9 . CASHRTGSTGELFF TGTGCCAGCCATAGGACAGGGAGCACCGGGGAGCTGTTTTTT
. TRBJ1-5 TRBV28 few CASSLQGQPQHF TGTGCCAGCAGTTTACAGGGACAGCCCCAGCATTTT
TRBD1 TRBJ1-5 TRBV28 once CASSSDRFSNQPQHF TGTGCCAGCAGCTCGGACAGGTTCAGCAATCAGCCCCAGCATTTT
. TRBJ2-3 TRBV5-6 . CASSLAEDTQYF TGTGCCAGCAGCTTGGCCGAGGATACGCAGTATTTT